This entry features one T cell receptor (beta chain) sequence. Sample time point: pretreatment peripheral blood. Method: immunoSEQ multiplex PCR; TCRdb's copy keeps in-frame clones and lacks some. Of under 70,000 clones in the sample, approximately 80% were seen once. Germline values: CDR1 PRHDT, CDR2 FYEKMQ (reference sequence). The CDR3 runs to 12 residues. The ends were cut back, 5 bases at V and 8 bases at J, with 10 bases in the middle. The data stem from a study of PD-L1 blockade in urothelial cancer. Study in general: Patients had received 0 to 3 prior chemotherapy regimens.

This sequence originates from a man between 65 and 85 years old with urothelial cancer. The material sequenced was PBMCs, taken around atezolizumab (anti-PD-L1) treatment. The chain carries TRBV13 and TRBJ2-1; D gene unclear. This CDR3 reads CASSLTRDEQFF. Here the CDR3 DNA reads TGTGCCAGCAGCCTTACTCGCGATGAGCAGTTCTTC. The full variable domain, its missing parts supplied by reference TRBV13 and TRBJ2-1, is AAGVIQSPRHLIKEKRETATLKCYPIPRHDTVYWYQQGPGQDPQFLISFYEKMQSDKGSIPDRFSAQQFSDYHSELNMSSLELGDSALYFCASSLTRDEQFFGPGTRLTVL.